One and the same sample provided the 3 T cell receptor beta chains below, sequenced in a study of CD8 T cells in Susac syndrome. Reverse transcription used roughly 0.45 to 1 ug RNA and random hexamers. Each CDR3 protein gets one entry after TCRdb re-called the immunoSEQ multiplex PCR reads with MiXCR. The sample has around 80,000 distinct CDR3 sequences; about 93% are singletons. Sequenced: CD8+ T cells from PBMCs. The source is a human donor with Susac syndrome.

V gene TRBV20-1 combines with J gene TRBJ2-1; D possibly corresponds to TRBD1 (5 bases). The CDR3 spans 15 residues. Germline V gene data show CDR1 as DFQATT and CDR2 as SNEGSKA (reference sequence). Trimming took 2 bases from V and 7 from J, leaving 18 bases between them. As DNA, the CDR3 is TGCAGTGCTAGAAGGTTCCGGCAGGGTAATAATGAGCAGTTCTTC. Its protein product is CSARRFRQGNNEQFF.

The V and J genes are TRBV27 and TRBJ1-1, with TRBD1 matching 7 bases. The V gene end was trimmed by 2 bases and the J gene end by 11 bases; junction bases not matched to a gene: 8. This CDR3 comprises 13 residues. The V gene's germline CDR1 is MNHEY and CDR2 SMNVEV (reference sequence). In DNA form, the CDR3 reads TGTGCCAGCAGTTTAGGGAACGACAGGGAGGCTTTCTTT. Amino acids: CASSLGNDREAFF.

This clonotype is a singleton in its sample. V and J are TRBV9 and TRBJ1-1, with D maybe TRBD1 (5 bases). Trimming left V 4 bases short and J 0 bases short, with 16 bases between. The length of the CDR3 is 16 residues. The germline V gene encodes CDR1 SGDLS and CDR2 YYNGEE. The CDR3 spells CASSPGWGIMNTEAFF. In nucleotides, the CDR3 is TGTGCCAGCAGCCCCGGTTGGGGCATCATGAACACTGAAGCTTTCTTT.